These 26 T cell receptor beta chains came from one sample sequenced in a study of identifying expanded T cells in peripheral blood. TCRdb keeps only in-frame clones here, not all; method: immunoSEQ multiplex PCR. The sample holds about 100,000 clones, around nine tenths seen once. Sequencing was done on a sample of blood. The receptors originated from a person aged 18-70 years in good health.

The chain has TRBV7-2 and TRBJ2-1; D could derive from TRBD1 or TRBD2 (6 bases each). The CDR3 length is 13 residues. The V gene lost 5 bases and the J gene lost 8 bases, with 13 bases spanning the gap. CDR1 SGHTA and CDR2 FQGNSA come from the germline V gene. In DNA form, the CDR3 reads TGTGCCAGCAGCGCGGGACAAGGGGATGAGCAGTTCTTC. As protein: CASSAGQGDEQFF. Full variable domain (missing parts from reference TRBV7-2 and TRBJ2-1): GAGVSQSPSNKVTEKGKDVELRCDPISGHTALYWYRQSLGQGLEFLIYFQGNSAPDKSGLPSDRFSAERTGGSVSTLTIQRTQQEDSAVYLCASSAGQGDEQFFGPGTRLTVL.

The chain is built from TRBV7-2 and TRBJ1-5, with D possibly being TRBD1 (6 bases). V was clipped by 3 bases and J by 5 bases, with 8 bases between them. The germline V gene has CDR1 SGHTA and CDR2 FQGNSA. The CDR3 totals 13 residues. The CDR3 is CASSFPGDQPQHF. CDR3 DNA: TGTGCCAGCAGCTTCCCAGGGGATCAGCCCCAGCATTTT.

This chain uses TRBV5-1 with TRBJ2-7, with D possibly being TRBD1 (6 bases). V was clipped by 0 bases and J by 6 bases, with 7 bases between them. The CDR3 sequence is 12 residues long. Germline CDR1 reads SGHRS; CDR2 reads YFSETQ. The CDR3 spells CASSLGGGEQYF. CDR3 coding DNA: TGCGCCAGCAGCTTGGGAGGGGGCGAGCAGTACTTC.

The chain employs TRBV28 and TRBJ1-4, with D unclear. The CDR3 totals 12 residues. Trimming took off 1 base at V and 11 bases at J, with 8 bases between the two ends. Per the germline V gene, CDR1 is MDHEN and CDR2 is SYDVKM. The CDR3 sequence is CASSLFGPKLFF. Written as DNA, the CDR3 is TGTGCCAGCAGTTTATTTGGCCCTAAACTGTTTTTT.

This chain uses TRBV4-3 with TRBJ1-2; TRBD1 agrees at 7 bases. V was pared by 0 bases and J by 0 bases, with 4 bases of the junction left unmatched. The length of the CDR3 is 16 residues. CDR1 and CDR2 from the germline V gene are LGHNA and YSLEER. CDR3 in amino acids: CASSQDTGVANYGYTF. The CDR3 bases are TGCGCCAGCAGCCAAGATACAGGGGTAGCTAACTATGGCTACACCTTC.

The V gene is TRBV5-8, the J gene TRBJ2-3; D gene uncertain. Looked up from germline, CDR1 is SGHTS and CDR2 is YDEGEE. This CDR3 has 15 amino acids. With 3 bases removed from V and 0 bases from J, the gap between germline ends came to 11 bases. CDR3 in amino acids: CASSSDPVSTDTQYF. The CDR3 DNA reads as TGTGCCAGCAGCTCGGACCCCGTTAGCACAGATACGCAGTATTTT.

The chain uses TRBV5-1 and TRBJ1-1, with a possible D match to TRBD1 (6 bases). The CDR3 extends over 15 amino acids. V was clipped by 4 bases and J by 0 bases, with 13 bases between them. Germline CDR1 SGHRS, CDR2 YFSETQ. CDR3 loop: CASSPARTVNTEAFF. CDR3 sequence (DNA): TGCGCCAGCAGCCCAGCCAGGACAGTGAACACTGAAGCTTTCTTT.

The CDR3 reads CSASFGGFQYF. CDR3 coding DNA: TGCAGTGCTAGCTTCGGGGGCTTTCAGTACTTC. The rearrangement joins TRBV20-1 to TRBJ2-4; D assignment may be TRBD1 or TRBD2 (6 bases each). The CDR3 has 11 residues. From germline, CDR1 is DFQATT and CDR2 SNEGSKA (reference sequence). The germline V and J ends were trimmed by 3 bases and 11 bases, with 11 bases remaining between them.

The CDR3 reads CASARDRVYSGNTIYF. CDR3 in DNA: TGTGCCAGCGCAAGGGACAGGGTGTACTCTGGAAACACCATATATTTT. The chain recombines TRBV5-6 with TRBJ1-3; 9 positions match TRBD1. Germline assignment: CDR1 SGHDT and CDR2 YYEEEE. The CDR3 totals 16 residues. V shed 7 bases, J shed 0 bases, and the junction held 8 bases outside the gene matches.

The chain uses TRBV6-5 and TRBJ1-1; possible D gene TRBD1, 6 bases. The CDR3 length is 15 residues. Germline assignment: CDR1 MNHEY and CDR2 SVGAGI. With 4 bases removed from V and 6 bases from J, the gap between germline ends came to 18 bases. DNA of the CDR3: TGTGCCAGCAGTTCCTTGGGGGGCCCGTTCCCTGAAGCTTTCTTT. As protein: CASSSLGGPFPEAFF.

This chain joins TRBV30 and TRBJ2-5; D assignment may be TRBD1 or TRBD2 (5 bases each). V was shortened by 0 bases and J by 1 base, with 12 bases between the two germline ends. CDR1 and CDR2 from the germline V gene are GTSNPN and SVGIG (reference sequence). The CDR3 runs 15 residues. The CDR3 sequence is CAWSVYGTLQETQYF. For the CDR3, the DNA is TGTGCCTGGAGTGTTTACGGGACCCTCCAAGAGACCCAGTACTTC.

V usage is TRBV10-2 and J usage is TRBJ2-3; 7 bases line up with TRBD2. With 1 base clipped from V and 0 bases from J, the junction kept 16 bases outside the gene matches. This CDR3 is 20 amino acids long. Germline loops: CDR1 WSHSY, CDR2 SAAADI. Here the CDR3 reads CASSEFDRLRAGKSTDTQYF. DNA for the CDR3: TGCGCCAGCAGTGAGTTCGATCGATTACGAGCGGGGAAGAGCACAGATACGCAGTATTTT.

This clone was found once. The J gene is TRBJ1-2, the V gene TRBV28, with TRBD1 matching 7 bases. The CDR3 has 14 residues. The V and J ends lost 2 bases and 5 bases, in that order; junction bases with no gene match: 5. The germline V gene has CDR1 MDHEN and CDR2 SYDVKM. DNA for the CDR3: TGTGCCAGCAGTTTACAGGGGGTAGGATATGGCTACACCTTC. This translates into CASSLQGVGYGYTF.

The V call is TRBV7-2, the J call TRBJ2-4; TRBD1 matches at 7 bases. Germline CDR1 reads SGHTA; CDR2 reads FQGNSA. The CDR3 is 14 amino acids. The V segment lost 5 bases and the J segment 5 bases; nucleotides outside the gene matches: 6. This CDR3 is CASSPRGGQNIQYF. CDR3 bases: TGTGCCAGCAGCCCACGAGGGGGCCAAAACATTCAGTACTTC.

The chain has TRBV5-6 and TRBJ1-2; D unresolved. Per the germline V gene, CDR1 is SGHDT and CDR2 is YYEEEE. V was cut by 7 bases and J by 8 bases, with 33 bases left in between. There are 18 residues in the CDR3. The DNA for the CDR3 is TGTGCCAGCGCGCGGGCAACGGGAGAGGGTTTCGGGCCAGACGGCTACACCTTC. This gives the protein CASARATGEGFGPDGYTF.

In DNA, the CDR3 is TGTGCCAGCTCACCACCAGGGGGCGTAGAGACCCAGTACTTC. As protein: CASSPPGGVETQYF. This chain links TRBV18 with TRBJ2-5, with 7 bases aligning to TRBD1. The germline CDR1 and CDR2 sequences are KGHSH and LQKENI. With V trimmed by 0 bases and J by 4 bases, 2 bases remained unmatched. The CDR3 totals 14 residues. The full variable domain, with the rest looked up from reference TRBV18 and TRBJ2-5, is NAGVMQNPRHLVRRRGQEARLRCSPMKGHSHVYWYRQLPEEGLKFMVYLQKENIIDESGMPKERFSAEFPKEGPSILRIQQVVRGDSAAYFCASSPPGGVETQYFGPGTRLLVL.

In DNA form, the CDR3 reads TGTGCCAGCAGTAGCAACTATGGCTACACCTTC. It translates to CASSSNYGYTF. The chain combines TRBV6-6 with TRBJ1-2; no firm D call. The CDR3 is made up of 11 amino acids. V was pared by 5 bases and J by 2 bases, with 3 bases between. The germline CDR1 and CDR2 sequences are MNHNY and SVGAGI (reference sequence).

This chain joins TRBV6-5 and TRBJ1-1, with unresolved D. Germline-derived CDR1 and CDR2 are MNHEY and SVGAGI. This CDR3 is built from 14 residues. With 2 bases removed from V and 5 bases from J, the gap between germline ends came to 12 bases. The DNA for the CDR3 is TGTGCCAGCAGTTACCTCACCTCGGGTACTGAAGCTTTCTTT. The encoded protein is CASSYLTSGTEAFF.

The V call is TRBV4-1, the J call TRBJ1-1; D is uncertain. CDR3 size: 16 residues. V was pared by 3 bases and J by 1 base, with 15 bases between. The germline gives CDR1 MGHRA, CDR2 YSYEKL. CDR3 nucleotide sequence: TGCGCCAGCAGCCAGGTCTATCATAGACCGAACACTGAAGCTTTCTTT. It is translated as CASSQVYHRPNTEAFF.

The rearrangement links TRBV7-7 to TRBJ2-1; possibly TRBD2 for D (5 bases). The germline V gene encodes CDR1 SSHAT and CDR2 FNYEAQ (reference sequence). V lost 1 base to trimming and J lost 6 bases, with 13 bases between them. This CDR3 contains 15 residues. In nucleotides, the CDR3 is TGTGCCAGCAGCTTAGGGGTAGCGTCGGCCAATGAGCAGTTCTTC. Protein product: CASSLGVASANEQFF.

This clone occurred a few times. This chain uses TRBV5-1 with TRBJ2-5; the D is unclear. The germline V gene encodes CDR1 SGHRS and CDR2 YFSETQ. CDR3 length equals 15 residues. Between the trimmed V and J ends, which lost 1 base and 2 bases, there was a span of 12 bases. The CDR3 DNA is TGCGCCAGCAGCTTGTTTTTTGGGGTACAAGAGACCCAGTACTTC. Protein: CASSLFFGVQETQYF. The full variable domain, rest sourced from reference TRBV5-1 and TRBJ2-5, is KAGVTQTPRYLIKTRGQQVTLSCSPISGHRSVSWYQQTPGQGLQFLFEYFSETQRNKGNFPGRFSGRQFSNSRSEMNVSTLELGDSALYLCASSLFFGVQETQYFGPGTRLLVL.

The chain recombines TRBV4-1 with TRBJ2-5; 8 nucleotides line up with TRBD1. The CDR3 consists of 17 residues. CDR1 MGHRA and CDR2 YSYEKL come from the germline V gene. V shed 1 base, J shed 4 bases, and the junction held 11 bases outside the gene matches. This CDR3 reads CASSQGTGRGLGETQYF. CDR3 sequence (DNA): TGCGCCAGCAGCCAAGGCACGGGCAGGGGGCTGGGAGAGACCCAGTACTTC.

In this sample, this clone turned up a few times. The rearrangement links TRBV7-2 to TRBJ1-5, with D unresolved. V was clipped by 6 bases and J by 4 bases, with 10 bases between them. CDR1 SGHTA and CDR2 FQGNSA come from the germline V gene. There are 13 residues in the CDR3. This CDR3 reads CASSRQGNQPQHF. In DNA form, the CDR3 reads TGTGCCAGCAGTCGTCAAGGGAATCAGCCCCAGCATTTT.

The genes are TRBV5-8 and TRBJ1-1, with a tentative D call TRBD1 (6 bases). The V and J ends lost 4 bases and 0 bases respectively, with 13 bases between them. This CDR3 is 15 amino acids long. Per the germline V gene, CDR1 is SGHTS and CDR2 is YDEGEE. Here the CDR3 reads CASSKQGGLNTEAFF. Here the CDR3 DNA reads TGTGCCAGCAGCAAACAGGGTGGCCTGAACACTGAAGCTTTCTTT.

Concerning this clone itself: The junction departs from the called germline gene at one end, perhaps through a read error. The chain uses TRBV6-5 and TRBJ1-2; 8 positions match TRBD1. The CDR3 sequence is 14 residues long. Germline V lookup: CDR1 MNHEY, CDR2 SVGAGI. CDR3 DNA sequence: TGTGCCAGCAGATACTCCGGGACAGGATATGGCTACACCTTC. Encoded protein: CASRYSGTGYGYTF.

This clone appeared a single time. CDR3 residues: CSGGTSYEQYF. The CDR3 DNA reads TGCAGTGGTGGGACCTCCTACGAGCAGTACTTC. The V and J genes are TRBV20-1 and TRBJ2-7; D may be TRBD1 or TRBD2 (5 bases each). Germline V gives CDR1 DFQATT, CDR2 SNEGSKA (reference sequence). V was cut by 7 bases and J by 0 bases, with 7 bases left in between. CDR3 length equals 11 residues.